This T cell receptor beta chain originates from a study of blood T cell repertoires in COVID-19. Study at large: Acute-phase and convalescent COVID-19 samples originated in the United States, Italy and Spain. The cDNA or gDNA used as material had been derived from T cells, B-cell-depleted T cells, or PBMCs.

Sequencing was performed with immunoSEQ multiplex PCR; in TCRdb, only in-frame clones are kept and a portion is missing. In the table there are hundreds of thousands of clones, approximately 88% of which are singletons. The CDR3 has 20 amino acids. With 4 bases clipped from V and 2 bases from J, the junction kept 14 bases outside the gene matches. Seattle patients were enrolled during active infection and followed longitudinally. The specimen sequenced was peripheral blood. The rearrangement uses TRBV23-1 and TRBJ1-4, with TRBD1 matching 12 bases. TRBV23-1 is filed as an ORF, its function uncertain. This receptor was taken from a woman younger than 45 with COVID-19, enrolled during active disease. As DNA, the CDR3 is TGCGCCAGCAGTCTCCCCCGGGACAGGGGGCGAGATGCGACTAATGAAAAACTGTTTTTT. Its protein product is CASSLPRDRGRDATNEKLFF.